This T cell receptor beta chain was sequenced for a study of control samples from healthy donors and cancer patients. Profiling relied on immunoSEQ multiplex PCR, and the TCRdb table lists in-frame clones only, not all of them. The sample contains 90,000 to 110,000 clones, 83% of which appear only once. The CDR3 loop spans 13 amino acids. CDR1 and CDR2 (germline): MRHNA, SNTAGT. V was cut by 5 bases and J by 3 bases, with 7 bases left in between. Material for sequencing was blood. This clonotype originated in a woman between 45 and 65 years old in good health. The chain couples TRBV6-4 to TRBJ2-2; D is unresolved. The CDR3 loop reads CASSPTDTGELFF. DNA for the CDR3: TGTGCCAGCAGTCCTACTGACACCGGGGAGCTGTTTTTT.